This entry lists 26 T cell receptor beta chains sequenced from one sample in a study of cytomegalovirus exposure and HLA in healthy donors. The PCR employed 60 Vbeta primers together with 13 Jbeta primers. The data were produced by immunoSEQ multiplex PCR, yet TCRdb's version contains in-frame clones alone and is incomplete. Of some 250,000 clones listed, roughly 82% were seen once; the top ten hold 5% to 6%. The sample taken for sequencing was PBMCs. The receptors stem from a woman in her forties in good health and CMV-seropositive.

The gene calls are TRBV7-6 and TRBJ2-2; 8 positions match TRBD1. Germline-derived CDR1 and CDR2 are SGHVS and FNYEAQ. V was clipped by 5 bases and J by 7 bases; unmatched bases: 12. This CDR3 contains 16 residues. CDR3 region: CASSREDRVVHGELFF. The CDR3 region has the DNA TGTGCCAGCAGCCGCGAGGACAGGGTGGTTCACGGGGAGCTGTTTTTT.

CDR3 nucleotide sequence: TGCAGCGTGGACAGGGAATCGACCGGGGAGCTGTTTTTT. It codes for CSVDRESTGELFF. This rearrangement joins TRBV29-1 to TRBJ2-2, with 8 bases matching TRBD1. J was trimmed by 5 bases and V by 6 bases; bases with no gene match: 5. The CDR3 consists of 13 residues. Germline CDR1 is SQVTM and CDR2 is ANQGSEA.

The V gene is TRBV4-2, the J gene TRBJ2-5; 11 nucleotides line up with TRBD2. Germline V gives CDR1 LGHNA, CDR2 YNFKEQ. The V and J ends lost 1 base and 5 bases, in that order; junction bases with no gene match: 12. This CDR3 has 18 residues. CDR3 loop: CASSQGMLAGGSDETQYF. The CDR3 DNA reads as TGTGCCAGCAGCCAAGGGATGCTAGCGGGAGGATCGGATGAGACCCAGTACTTC.

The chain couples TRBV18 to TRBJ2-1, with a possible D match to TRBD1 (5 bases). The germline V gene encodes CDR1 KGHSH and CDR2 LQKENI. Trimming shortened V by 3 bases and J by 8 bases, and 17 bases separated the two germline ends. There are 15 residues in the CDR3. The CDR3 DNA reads TGTGCCAGCTCACCGGGTCAGGGTACGTTGTATGAGCAGTTCTTC. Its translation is CASSPGQGTLYEQFF. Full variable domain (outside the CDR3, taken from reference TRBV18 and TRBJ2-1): NAGVMQNPRHLVRRRGQEARLRCSPMKGHSHVYWYRQLPEEGLKFMVYLQKENIIDESGMPKERFSAEFPKEGPSILRIQQVVRGDSAAYFCASSPGQGTLYEQFFGPGTRLTVL.

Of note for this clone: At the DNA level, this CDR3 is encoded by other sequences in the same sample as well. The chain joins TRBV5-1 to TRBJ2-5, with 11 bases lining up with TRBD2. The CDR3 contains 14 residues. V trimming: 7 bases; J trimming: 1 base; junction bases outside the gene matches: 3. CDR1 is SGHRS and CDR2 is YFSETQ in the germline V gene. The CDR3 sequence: CASRTSGGQETQYF. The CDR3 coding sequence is TGCGCCAGCCGCACTAGCGGGGGCCAAGAGACCCAGTACTTC. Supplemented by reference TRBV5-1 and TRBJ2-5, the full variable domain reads KAGVTQTPRYLIKTRGQQVTLSCSPISGHRSVSWYQQTPGQGLQFLFEYFSETQRNKGNFPGRFSGRQFSNSRSEMNVSTLELGDSALYLCASRTSGGQETQYFGPGTRLLVL.

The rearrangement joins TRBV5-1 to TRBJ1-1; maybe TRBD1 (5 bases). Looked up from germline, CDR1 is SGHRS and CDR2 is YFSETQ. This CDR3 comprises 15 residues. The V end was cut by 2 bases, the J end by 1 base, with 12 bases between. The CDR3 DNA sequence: TGCGCCAGCAGCTTAAACCAGGGCGGGAACACTGAAGCTTTCTTT. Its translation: CASSLNQGGNTEAFF.

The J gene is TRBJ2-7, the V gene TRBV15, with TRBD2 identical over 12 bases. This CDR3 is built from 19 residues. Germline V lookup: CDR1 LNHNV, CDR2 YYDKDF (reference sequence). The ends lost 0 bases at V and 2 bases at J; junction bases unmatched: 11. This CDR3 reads CATSRDSNRLAGVAYEQYF. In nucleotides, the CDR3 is TGTGCCACCAGCAGAGATTCCAATAGACTAGCGGGAGTCGCCTACGAGCAGTACTTC. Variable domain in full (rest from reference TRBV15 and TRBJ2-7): DAMVIQNPRYQVTQFGKPVTLSCSQTLNHNVMYWYQQKSSQAPKLLFHYYDKDFNNEADTPDNFQSRRPNTSFCFLDIRSPGLGDTAMYLCATSRDSNRLAGVAYEQYFGPGTRLTVT.

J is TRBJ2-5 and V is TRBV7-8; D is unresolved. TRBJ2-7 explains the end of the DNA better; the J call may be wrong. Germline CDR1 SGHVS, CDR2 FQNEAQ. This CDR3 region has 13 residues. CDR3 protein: CASSLARNHEQYF. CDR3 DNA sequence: TGTGCCAGCAGCTTAGCACGCAACCACGAGCAGTACTTC.

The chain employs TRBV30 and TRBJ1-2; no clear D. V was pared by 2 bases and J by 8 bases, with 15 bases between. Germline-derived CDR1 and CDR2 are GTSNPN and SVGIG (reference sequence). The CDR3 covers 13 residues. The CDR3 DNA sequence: TGTGCCTGGAGTTCACGTCACCTCGGGGGCTACACCTTC. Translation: CAWSSRHLGGYTF.

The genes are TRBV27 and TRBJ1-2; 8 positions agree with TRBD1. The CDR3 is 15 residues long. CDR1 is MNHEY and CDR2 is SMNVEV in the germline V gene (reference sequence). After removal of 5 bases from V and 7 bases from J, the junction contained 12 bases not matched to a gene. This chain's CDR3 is CASSLMTGVAAGYTF. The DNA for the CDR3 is TGTGCCAGCAGTCTTATGACAGGGGTGGCAGCTGGCTACACCTTC.

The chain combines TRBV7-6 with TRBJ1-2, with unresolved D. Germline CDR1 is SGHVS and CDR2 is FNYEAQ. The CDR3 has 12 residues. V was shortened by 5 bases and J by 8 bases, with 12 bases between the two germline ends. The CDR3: CASSPRGEGYTF. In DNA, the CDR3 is TGTGCCAGCAGCCCCCGCGGGGAGGGCTACACCTTC.

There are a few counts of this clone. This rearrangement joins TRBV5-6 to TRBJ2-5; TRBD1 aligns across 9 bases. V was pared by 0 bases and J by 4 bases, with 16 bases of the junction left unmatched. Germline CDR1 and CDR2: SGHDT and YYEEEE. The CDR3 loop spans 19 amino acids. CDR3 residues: CASSLAFGTGLGGRETQYF. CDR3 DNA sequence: TGTGCCAGCAGCTTGGCTTTCGGGACAGGGTTGGGCGGTCGAGAGACCCAGTACTTC.

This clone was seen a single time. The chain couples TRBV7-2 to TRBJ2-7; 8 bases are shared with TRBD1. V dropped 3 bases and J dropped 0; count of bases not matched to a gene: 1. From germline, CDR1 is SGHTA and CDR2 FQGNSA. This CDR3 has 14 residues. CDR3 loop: CASSFDRGSYEQYF. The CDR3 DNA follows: TGTGCCAGCAGCTTCGACAGGGGCTCCTACGAGCAGTACTTC.

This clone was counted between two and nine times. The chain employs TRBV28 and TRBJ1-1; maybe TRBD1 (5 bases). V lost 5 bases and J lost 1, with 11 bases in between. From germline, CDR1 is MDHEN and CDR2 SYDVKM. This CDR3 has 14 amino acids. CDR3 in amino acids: CASSKGWGNTEAFF. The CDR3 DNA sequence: TGTGCCAGCAGTAAGGGGTGGGGGAACACTGAAGCTTTCTTT.

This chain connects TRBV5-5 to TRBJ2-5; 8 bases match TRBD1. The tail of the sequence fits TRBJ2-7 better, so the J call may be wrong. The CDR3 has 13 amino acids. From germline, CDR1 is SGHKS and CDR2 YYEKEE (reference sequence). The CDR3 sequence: CASSLTGGYEQYF. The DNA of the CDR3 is TGTGCCAGCAGCTTGACAGGGGGCTACGAGCAGTACTTC.

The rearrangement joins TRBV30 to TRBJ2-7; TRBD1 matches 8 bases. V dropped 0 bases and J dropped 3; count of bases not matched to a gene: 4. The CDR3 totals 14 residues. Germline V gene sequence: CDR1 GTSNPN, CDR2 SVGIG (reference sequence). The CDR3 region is CAWSVGTGYYEQYF. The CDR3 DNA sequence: TGTGCCTGGAGTGTAGGGACAGGATACTACGAGCAGTACTTC.

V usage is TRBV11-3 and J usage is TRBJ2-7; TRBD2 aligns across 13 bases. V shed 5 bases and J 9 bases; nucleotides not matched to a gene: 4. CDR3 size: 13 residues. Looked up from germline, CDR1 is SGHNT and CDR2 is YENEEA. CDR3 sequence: CASSPGLAGAQYF. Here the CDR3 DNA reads TGTGCCAGCAGCCCCGGACTAGCGGGAGCGCAGTACTTC.

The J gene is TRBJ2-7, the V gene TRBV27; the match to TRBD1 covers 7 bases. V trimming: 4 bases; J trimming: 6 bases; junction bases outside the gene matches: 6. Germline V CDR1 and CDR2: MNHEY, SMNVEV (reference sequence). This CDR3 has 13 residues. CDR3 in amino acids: CASSSGGRGEQYF. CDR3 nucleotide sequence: TGTGCCAGCAGTTCAGGGGGACGTGGCGAGCAGTACTTC.

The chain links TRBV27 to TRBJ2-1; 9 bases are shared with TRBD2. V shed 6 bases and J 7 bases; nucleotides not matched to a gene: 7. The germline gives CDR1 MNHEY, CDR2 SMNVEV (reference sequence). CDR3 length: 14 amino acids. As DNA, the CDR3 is TGTGCCAGCAGCCTGCGGGGGGGACTTAATGAGCAGTTCTTC. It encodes CASSLRGGLNEQFF.

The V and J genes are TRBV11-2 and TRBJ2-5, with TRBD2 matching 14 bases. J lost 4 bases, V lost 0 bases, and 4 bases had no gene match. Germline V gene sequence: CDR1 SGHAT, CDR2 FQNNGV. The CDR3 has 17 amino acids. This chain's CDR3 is CASSLDFGLAGGETQYF. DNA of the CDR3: TGTGCCAGCAGCTTAGATTTCGGACTAGCGGGGGGAGAGACCCAGTACTTC.

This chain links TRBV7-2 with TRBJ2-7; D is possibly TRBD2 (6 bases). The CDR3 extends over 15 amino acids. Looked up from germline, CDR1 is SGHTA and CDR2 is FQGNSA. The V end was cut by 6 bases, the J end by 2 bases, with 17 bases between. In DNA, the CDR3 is TGTGCCAGCAGAGACGTTTACCGGGGGACCTACGAGCAGTACTTC. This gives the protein CASRDVYRGTYEQYF.

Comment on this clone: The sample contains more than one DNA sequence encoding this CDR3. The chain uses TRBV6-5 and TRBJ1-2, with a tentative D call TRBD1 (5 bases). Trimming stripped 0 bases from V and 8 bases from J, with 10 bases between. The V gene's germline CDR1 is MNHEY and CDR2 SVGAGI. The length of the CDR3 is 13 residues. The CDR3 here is CASSYSRGGGYTF. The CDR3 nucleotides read TGTGCCAGCAGTTACTCGAGGGGAGGGGGCTACACCTTC.

CDR3 loop: CASSIRDFTGELFF. The CDR3 DNA sequence: TGCGCCAGCAGCATCCGGGACTTCACCGGGGAGCTGTTTTTT. This sequence joins TRBV5-1 and TRBJ2-2; tentatively, D is TRBD2 (6 bases). The CDR3 totals 14 residues. Germline CDR1 SGHRS, CDR2 YFSETQ. V gave up 4 bases and J gave up 4 bases, with 11 bases separating them.

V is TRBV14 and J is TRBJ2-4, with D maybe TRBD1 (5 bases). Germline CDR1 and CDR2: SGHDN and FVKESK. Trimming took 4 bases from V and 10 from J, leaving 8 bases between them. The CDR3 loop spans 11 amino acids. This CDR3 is CASSPGAIQYF. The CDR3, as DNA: TGTGCCAGCAGCCCTGGGGCAATTCAGTACTTC.

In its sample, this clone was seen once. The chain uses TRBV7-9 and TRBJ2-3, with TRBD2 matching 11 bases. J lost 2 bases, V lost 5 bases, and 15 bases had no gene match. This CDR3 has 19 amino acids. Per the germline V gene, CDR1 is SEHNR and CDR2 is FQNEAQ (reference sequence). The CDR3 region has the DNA TGTGCCAGCAGCCTTATTGGGACTAGCGGAAGGAGTGCCACAGATACGCAGTATTTT. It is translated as CASSLIGTSGRSATDTQYF.

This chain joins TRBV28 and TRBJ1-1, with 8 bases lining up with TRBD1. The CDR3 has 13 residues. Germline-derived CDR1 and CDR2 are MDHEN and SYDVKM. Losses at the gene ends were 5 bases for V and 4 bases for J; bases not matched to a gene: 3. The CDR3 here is CASSPTGVTEAFF. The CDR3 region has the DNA TGTGCCAGCAGTCCGACAGGGGTCACTGAAGCTTTCTTT.